This T cell receptor beta chain came from a study of blood T cells in healthy people across ages. Trimming cost V 1 base and J 1 base, with 11 bases left between them. This CDR3 has 14 amino acids. In germline, CDR1 is DFQATT, CDR2 SNEGSKA (reference sequence). Points on this clonotype: What it recognizes is unknown.

Whole-study results and caveats: With age, beta diversity per million T cells declined roughly linearly, significantly by 40. Diversity was estimated from one million T cells, and these estimates were considered underestimates.

Using a J-beta primer mix together with a sample-barcoded 5' primer, a second PCR was run for about 6 to 11 cycles. A template-switch adaptor with 12 random nucleotides tagged each cDNA molecule. TCRdb independently ran MiXCR on the 5' RACE reads; one entry per CDR3 protein. This sample has hundreds of thousands of distinct CDR3 sequences, with approximately 52% found just once. This TCR was sampled from a woman of 80 years or more in good health. The genes are TRBV20-1 and TRBJ2-7; D is ambiguous. Sequenced material: blood. CDR3 sequence (DNA): TGCAGTGCTAGAGCCCCGGTCGGGTCCTACGAGCAGTACTTC. Encoded protein: CSARAPVGSYEQYF.